The 28 T cell receptor beta chains below come from one sample, sequenced in a study of vaccination and CD4 T cells after COVID-19. Stated treatment: roughly 10-day PBMC culture with coronavirus spike peptide pools or control peptides (ViraFEST assay). These receptors have no identified antigens. Sequenced with the Oncomine TCR Beta short-read assay was DNA taken from cultured CD4+ T cells. One entry per CDR3 protein, called by TCRdb with MiXCR from the PCR reads. The data show around 12,000 distinct CDR3 sequences, roughly 43% seen once. Sequences were obtained from CD4+ T cells from blood, cultured in vitro. These receptors came from a human donor who had recovered from COVID-19.

V is TRBV20-1 and J is TRBJ2-7; D unclear. With 2 bases removed from V and 1 base from J, the gap between germline ends came to 27 bases. This CDR3 is 19 amino acids long. Germline V lookup: CDR1 DFQATT, CDR2 SNEGSKA (reference sequence). The CDR3 bases are TGCAGTGCTAGATATGCCTCTGACCCATTCCGACGTCCATCCTACGAGCAGTACTTC. Translation: CSARYASDPFRRPSYEQYF.

This clonotype was picked up a small number of times. The chain recombines TRBV20-1 with TRBJ2-3; D gene unclear. This CDR3 has 15 residues. Trimming left V 4 bases short and J 2 bases short, with 16 bases between. Germline loops: CDR1 DFQATT, CDR2 SNEGSKA (reference sequence). Here the CDR3 DNA reads TGCAGTGCTAACCAAGACGGCGTCTTCACAGATACGCAGTATTTT. The encoded protein is CSANQDGVFTDTQYF.

A few counts support this clonotype. CDR3 nucleotide sequence: TGTGCCAGTAGTATTTTTGGTCCGACTAATCAGCCCCAGCATTTT. Residues: CASSIFGPTNQPQHF. The rearrangement links TRBV19 to TRBJ1-5; D ambiguous. CDR3 length equals 15 residues. V was trimmed by 3 bases and J by 4 bases, leaving 13 bases between them. Germline CDR1 LNHDA, CDR2 SQIVND (reference sequence).

V gene TRBV5-8 combines with J gene TRBJ2-2; 8 positions match TRBD2. CDR3 length: 18 amino acids. Germline V gene sequence: CDR1 SGHTS, CDR2 YDEGEE. Germline trimming cut 0 bases from V and 2 bases from J; bases unmatched to any gene: 9. The chain's CDR3 is CASSLVTSSGLNTGELFF. The CDR3 bases are TGTGCCAGCAGCTTGGTCACCTCTAGCGGGCTAAACACCGGGGAGCTGTTTTTT.

This chain links TRBV5-1 with TRBJ1-3; no clear D. The CDR3 has 15 residues. V was cut by 3 bases and J by 4 bases, with 14 bases left in between. Germline V gene data show CDR1 as SGHRS and CDR2 as YFSETQ. CDR3 protein: CASSYSGPDGNTIYF. The CDR3 nucleotides read TGCGCCAGCAGCTACTCCGGACCCGACGGAAACACCATATATTTT.

The chain joins TRBV5-4 to TRBJ2-5, with 7 nucleotides matching TRBD2. Germline trimming cut 4 bases from V and 1 base from J; bases unmatched to any gene: 13. The germline CDR1 and CDR2 sequences are SGHNT and YYREEE (reference sequence). This CDR3 contains 17 residues. The CDR3 sequence: CASSAIGGGRSQETQYF. The DNA of the CDR3 is TGTGCCAGCAGCGCAATTGGGGGGGGACGGAGCCAAGAGACCCAGTACTTC.

This chain uses TRBV2 with TRBJ2-3, with 8 bases fitting TRBD2. The V gene's germline CDR1 is SNHLY and CDR2 FYNNEI. CDR3 length equals 16 residues. J lost 1 base, V lost 5 bases, and 8 bases had no gene match. CDR3 region: CASSSLGGGGTDTQYF. DNA for the CDR3: TGTGCCAGCAGTTCCCTCGGGGGGGGGGGCACAGATACGCAGTATTTT.

This clonotype has more than one count but fewer than ten. The J gene is TRBJ1-2, the V gene TRBV7-2, with TRBD1 identical over 7 bases. This CDR3 contains 15 residues. After removal of 5 bases from V and 5 bases from J, the junction contained 11 bases not matched to a gene. The germline CDR1 and CDR2 sequences are SGHTA and FQGNSA. The DNA for the CDR3 is TGTGCCAGCAGCGAAGACAGGGCTTCCCTTTATGGCTACACCTTC. The encoded protein is CASSEDRASLYGYTF.

V is TRBV30 and J is TRBJ2-2; D tentatively reads TRBD1 or TRBD2 (6 bases each). CDR1 is GTSNPN, CDR2 SVGIG, per germline (reference sequence). V was trimmed by 4 bases and J by 7 bases, leaving 16 bases between them. The CDR3 runs 14 residues. The CDR3 protein is CAWNFPGADGELFF. In nucleotides, the CDR3 is TGTGCCTGGAACTTTCCGGGGGCGGACGGGGAGCTGTTTTTT.

The rearrangement uses TRBV20-1 and TRBJ1-1; a possible D gene is TRBD1 (6 bases). Trimming left V 4 bases short and J 7 bases short, with 19 bases between. The CDR3 covers 14 residues. The germline V gene encodes CDR1 DFQATT and CDR2 SNEGSKA (reference sequence). CDR3: CSATPNGQSREAFF. The DNA of the CDR3 is TGCAGTGCTACCCCCAACGGACAGAGTCGTGAAGCTTTCTTT.

The genes are TRBV7-3 and TRBJ2-2, with D perhaps matching TRBD1 (6 bases). The CDR3 runs 15 residues. V was cut by 5 bases and J by 4 bases, with 14 bases left in between. Germline lookup yields CDR1 SGHTA and CDR2 FQGTGA. The CDR3 DNA sequence: TGTGCCAGCAGCAGAACAGGGTCTTTCACCGGGGAGCTGTTTTTT. Translated, it gives CASSRTGSFTGELFF.

CDR3 residues: CASTEILGEYGYTF. The CDR3 coding sequence is TGTGCCAGCACCGAGATTCTTGGGGAGTATGGCTACACCTTC. The chain has TRBV7-9 and TRBJ1-2; no definite D call. This CDR3 is built from 14 residues. Germline CDR1 SEHNR, CDR2 FQNEAQ (reference sequence). V was pared by 7 bases and J by 5 bases, with 17 bases between.

This clonotype came up a few times. The gene calls are TRBV6-1 and TRBJ2-3, with 7 bases aligning to TRBD2. Germline-derived CDR1 and CDR2 are MNHNS and SASEGT. This CDR3 comprises 14 residues. J lost 0 bases, V lost 6 bases, and 3 bases had no gene match. The CDR3 coding sequence is TGTGCCAGCAGGGCTAGCGGAAGCACAGATACGCAGTATTTT. Its protein is CASRASGSTDTQYF.

This chain joins TRBV2 and TRBJ2-5; D might be TRBD2 (6 bases). Germline loops: CDR1 SNHLY, CDR2 FYNNEI. V was shortened by 4 bases and J by 4 bases, with 13 bases between the two germline ends. There are 14 residues in the CDR3. The CDR3 nucleotides read TGTGCCAGCAGTGTTGAGCGGGCGGGAGAGACCCAGTACTTC. Translated: CASSVERAGETQYF.

The rearrangement uses TRBV20-1 and TRBJ2-3; D may correspond to TRBD1 or TRBD2 (7 bases each). Between the trimmed V and J ends, which lost 5 bases and 3 bases, there was a span of 21 bases. This CDR3 is 16 amino acids long. Germline assignment: CDR1 DFQATT and CDR2 SNEGSKA (reference sequence). The CDR3 DNA is TGCAGTGCTTTGACTGCAGACAGGGAGGGGACAGATACGCAGTATTTT. Encoded protein: CSALTADREGTDTQYF.

The rearrangement uses TRBV20-1 and TRBJ2-7; unclear D gene. The CDR3 is 12 residues long. The germline gives CDR1 DFQATT, CDR2 SNEGSKA (reference sequence). Trimming shortened V by 4 bases and J by 2 bases, and 9 bases separated the two germline ends. The CDR3 here is CSATDGTYEQYF. CDR3 coding DNA: TGCAGTGCTACGGACGGAACCTACGAGCAGTACTTC.

The chain employs TRBV27 and TRBJ2-7, with 8 bases aligning to TRBD1. The ends lost 6 bases at V and 5 bases at J; junction bases unmatched: 3. This CDR3 comprises 12 residues. CDR1 and CDR2 (germline): MNHEY, SMNVEV (reference sequence). The CDR3 sequence: CASSPDRDEQYF. The CDR3 nucleotides read TGTGCCAGCAGCCCGGACAGGGACGAGCAGTACTTC.

This clonotype was found a few times. This chain joins TRBV2 and TRBJ2-5; D is perhaps TRBD1 or TRBD2 (5 bases each). Per germline, CDR1 SNHLY and CDR2 FYNNEI. Trimming shortened V by 6 bases and J by 5 bases, and 13 bases separated the two germline ends. The CDR3 loop spans 13 amino acids. CDR3 sequence reads: CASRGDGEETQYF. The CDR3 coding sequence is TGTGCCAGCAGGGGGGACGGGGAGGAGACCCAGTACTTC.

This clonotype came up a few times. The chain is built from TRBV20-1 and TRBJ1-3; D gene unclear. The CDR3 covers 13 residues. The germline V gene has CDR1 DFQATT and CDR2 SNEGSKA (reference sequence). The V end was cut by 3 bases, the J end by 2 bases, with 8 bases between. This CDR3 reads CSASGGAGNTIYF. The CDR3 coding sequence is TGCAGTGCTAGTGGCGGGGCTGGAAACACCATATATTTT.

This chain connects TRBV19 to TRBJ1-2; no clear D gene. The germline V and J ends were trimmed by 9 bases and 1 base, with 18 bases remaining between them. The germline CDR1 and CDR2 sequences are LNHDA and SQIVND (reference sequence). The CDR3 has 15 residues. As DNA, the CDR3 is TGTGCCAGCAGCAGTGGTGGATACTATAACTATGGCTACACCTTC. This sequence encodes CASSSGGYYNYGYTF.

The rearrangement joins TRBV6-5 to TRBJ2-7; perhaps TRBD1 as D (6 bases). The CDR3 covers 14 residues. CDR1 is MNHEY, CDR2 SVGAGI, per germline. The germline V and J ends were trimmed by 0 bases and 6 bases, with 12 bases remaining between them. The CDR3 spells CASSYSHRVGEQYF. The CDR3 DNA sequence: TGTGCCAGCAGTTACTCGCACAGGGTAGGCGAGCAGTACTTC.

This clonotype has just one count. The rearrangement uses TRBV20-1 and TRBJ2-5; unclear D gene. The CDR3 runs to 12 residues. Germline V lookup: CDR1 DFQATT, CDR2 SNEGSKA (reference sequence). The ends were cut back, 4 bases at V and 4 bases at J, with 10 bases in the middle. CDR3 protein: CSAKTYGETQYF. For the CDR3, the DNA is TGCAGTGCTAAGACATACGGAGAGACCCAGTACTTC.

The chain has TRBV28 and TRBJ1-4; no clear D gene. The CDR3 contains 11 residues. Trimming took off 11 bases at V and 5 bases at J, with 9 bases between the two ends. Germline assignment: CDR1 MDHEN and CDR2 SYDVKM. CDR3 nucleotide sequence: TGTGCCTATGGACGCAATGAAAAACTGTTTTTT. It is translated as CAYGRNEKLFF.

The V and J genes are TRBV7-8 and TRBJ1-5, with 7 nucleotides matching TRBD1. Germline CDR1 SGHVS, CDR2 FQNEAQ. The CDR3 loop spans 17 amino acids. Losses at the gene ends were 5 bases for V and 0 bases for J; bases not matched to a gene: 10. The CDR3 protein is CASSTKRTGVSNQPQHF. For the CDR3, the DNA is TGTGCCAGCAGCACCAAAAGGACAGGCGTTAGCAATCAGCCCCAGCATTTT.

The chain is built from TRBV5-1 and TRBJ2-4; D gene uncertain. V was shortened by 0 bases and J by 0 bases, with 13 bases between the two germline ends. This CDR3 comprises 17 residues. Germline-derived CDR1 and CDR2 are SGHRS and YFSETQ. The DNA for the CDR3 is TGCGCCAGCAGCTTGGAATTTCGGGCAGTAGCCAAAAACATTCAGTACTTC. It yields the protein CASSLEFRAVAKNIQYF.

This chain uses TRBV1 with TRBJ2-7; the tabulated D call, TRBD1, remains unverified against the DNA. TRBV1 is described as a pseudogene. The CDR3 has 15 residues. Written as DNA, the CDR3 is TGCACCAGCAGCCAGGAACAGGGGCTCGAGGACGAGCAGTACTTC. It translates to CTSSQEQGLEDEQYF.

The rearrangement uses TRBV4-1 and TRBJ1-2; D is undetermined. The CDR3 runs 15 residues. Trimming took off 0 bases at V and 4 bases at J, with 12 bases between the two ends. CDR1 is MGHRA and CDR2 is YSYEKL in the germline V gene. The DNA of the CDR3 is TGCGCCAGCAGCCAAGATCTGATGGCCTTCTATGGCTACACCTTC. The encoded protein is CASSQDLMAFYGYTF.

This clonotype was seen only once. The CDR3 bases are TGTGCCATCAGTGAGTCGGACAGGGGGCGAACTGAAGCTTTCTTT. Its translation: CAISESDRGRTEAFF. The rearrangement joins TRBV10-3 to TRBJ1-1; 11 bases agree with TRBD1. CDR1 ENHRY and CDR2 SYGVKD come from the germline V gene. The CDR3 length is 15 residues. J gave up 5 bases and V 0 bases, and 2 bases lay outside the gene matches.